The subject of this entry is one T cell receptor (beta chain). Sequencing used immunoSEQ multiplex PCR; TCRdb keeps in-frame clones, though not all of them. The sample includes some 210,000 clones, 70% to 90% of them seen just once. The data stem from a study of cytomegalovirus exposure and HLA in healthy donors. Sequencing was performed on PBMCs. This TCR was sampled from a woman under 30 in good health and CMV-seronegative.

The CDR3 DNA reads as TGTGCCACCCGCCGGGACAGGAATGAGCAGTTCTTC. Encoded protein: CATRRDRNEQFF. J is TRBJ2-1 and V is TRBV10-3, with 8 bases aligning to TRBD1. Losses at the gene ends were 10 bases for V and 7 bases for J; bases not matched to a gene: 6. Germline V gene data show CDR1 as ENHRY and CDR2 as SYGVKD. The CDR3 runs to 12 residues.